A single sample gave rise to the 24 T cell receptor beta chains below, sequenced in a study of shared clonotypes between healthy human individuals. Clones were read by immunoSEQ multiplex PCR, and TCRdb kept only the in-frame ones, dropping some. The sample lists under 2,500,000 clones; approximately 95% were seen once. The sequenced sample was naive CD4+ T cells sorted from blood. As for subset: CD45RA+ positively selected. The source is a man younger than 35 in good health.

This clone was detected once. This chain uses TRBV25-1 with TRBJ1-2, with 9 bases that match TRBD1. V lost 5 bases and J lost 8; bases outside the gene matches: 6. CDR1 is MGHDK, CDR2 SYGVNS, per germline. The CDR3 loop spans 13 amino acids. Here the CDR3 DNA reads TGTGCCAGCAGTTTGAATACAGGGGGCGGCTACACCTTC. As protein: CASSLNTGGGYTF.

The rearrangement uses TRBV5-1 and TRBJ2-5; the match to TRBD1 covers 7 bases. Losses at the gene ends were 0 bases for V and 4 bases for J; bases not matched to a gene: 9. The CDR3 is 16 amino acids. Germline lookup yields CDR1 SGHRS and CDR2 YFSETQ. The CDR3 nucleotides read TGCGCCAGCAGCTTGGGGACAGGCGGAGGAGGAGAGACCCAGTACTTC. It specifies CASSLGTGGGGETQYF.

The chain couples TRBV14 to TRBJ2-1, with 7 bases lining up with TRBD1. Per germline, CDR1 SGHDN and CDR2 FVKESK. The CDR3 is 12 residues long. Unmatched junction bases numbered 8, after V lost 4 bases and J lost 14 bases. The CDR3 nucleotides read TGTGCCAGCAGCCTAGACAGGGTTGGTAAGTTCTTC. Translating it yields CASSLDRVGKFF.

A single count supports this clone. V gene TRBV6-8 combines with J gene TRBJ2-2; D gene unclear. V was pared by 8 bases and J by 7 bases, with 11 bases between. The CDR3 consists of 12 residues. Germline-derived CDR1 and CDR2 are MNHGY and SAAAGT. The CDR3 here is CASCRRVGELFF. CDR3 DNA: TGTGCCAGCTGCCGGCGTGTCGGGGAGCTGTTTTTT.

This clone appeared a few times. The CDR3 DNA reads TGTGCCAGCAGCCTGGACAGGAGGTCCTACGAGCAGTACTTC. This sequence encodes CASSLDRRSYEQYF. The genes are TRBV6-1 and TRBJ2-7, with TRBD1 matching over 7 bases. This CDR3 comprises 14 residues. The trim removed 6 bases at V and 1 base at J, leaving 6 bases unmatched. In germline, CDR1 is MNHNS, CDR2 SASEGT.

V is TRBV30 and J is TRBJ2-2; possible D gene TRBD2, 6 bases. This CDR3 is built from 13 residues. CDR1 and CDR2 from the germline V gene are GTSNPN and SVGIG (reference sequence). Trimming pared 0 bases from V and 8 bases from J, leaving 10 bases between. The CDR3 sequence: CAWSVGGKGELFF. CDR3 DNA: TGTGCCTGGAGTGTGGGGGGTAAAGGGGAGCTGTTTTTT.

This clone was detected once. Other DNA sequences from this sample encode an identical CDR3 as well. This chain connects TRBV18 to TRBJ1-1, with 7 bases identical to TRBD1. Germline V gene lookup returns CDR1 KGHSH and CDR2 LQKENI. The J segment lost 0 bases and the V segment lost 3 bases, leaving 4 bases of the junction unmatched. CDR3 length: 15 residues. The CDR3 sequence is CASSPSGTVNTEAFF. The CDR3 nucleotides read TGTGCCAGCTCACCGTCCGGGACAGTGAACACTGAAGCTTTCTTT.

This clone was recorded only once. The chain recombines TRBV27 with TRBJ2-3, with 9 bases identical to TRBD2. V gave up 5 bases and J gave up 1 base; unmatched junction bases: 4. Looked up from germline, CDR1 is MNHEY and CDR2 is SMNVEV (reference sequence). This CDR3 region has 15 residues. The DNA of the CDR3 is TGTGCCAGCAGTCCCCCTAGCGGGGGCACAGATACGCAGTATTTT. Residues: CASSPPSGGTDTQYF.

The chain joins TRBV4-3 to TRBJ2-3; TRBD2 might be the D (5 bases). Trimming pared 3 bases from V and 0 bases from J, leaving 13 bases between. Per the germline V gene, CDR1 is LGHNA and CDR2 is YSLEER. CDR3 length equals 16 residues. Written as DNA, the CDR3 is TGCGCCAGCAGCCAGACTCTAGCACCTAGCACAGATACGCAGTATTTT. Protein product: CASSQTLAPSTDTQYF.

V and J are TRBV9 and TRBJ2-7; D possibly corresponds to TRBD2 (6 bases). The CDR3 is 15 amino acids. Germline values: CDR1 SGDLS, CDR2 YYNGEE. V was trimmed by 7 bases and J by 4 bases, leaving 21 bases between them. The CDR3 sequence: CASSALAEGPYEQYF. The CDR3 nucleotides read TGTGCCAGCTCCGCGCTGGCGGAGGGCCCTTACGAGCAGTACTTC. Looking up the rest from reference TRBV9 and TRBJ2-7 gives the full variable domain: DSGVTQTPKHLITATGQRVTLRCSPRSGDLSVYWYQQSLDQGLQFLIQYYNGEERAKGNILERFSAQQFPDLHSELNLSSLELGDSALYFCASSALAEGPYEQYFGPGTRLTVT.

This rearrangement joins TRBV6-5 to TRBJ2-7; D is possibly TRBD1 (6 bases). CDR1 and CDR2 (germline): MNHEY, SVGAGI. V lost 6 bases and J lost 2, with 17 bases in between. There are 15 residues in the CDR3. CDR3 coding DNA: TGTGCCAGCAGGCTCGGACAGACGCAGGCCTACGAGCAGTACTTC. Its translation is CASRLGQTQAYEQYF.

The chain couples TRBV5-1 to TRBJ1-4; maybe TRBD1 (5 bases). The CDR3 sequence is 14 residues long. Germline V gene data show CDR1 as SGHRS and CDR2 as YFSETQ. Trimming stripped 1 base from V and 6 bases from J, with 10 bases between. In nucleotides, the CDR3 is TGCGCCAGCAGCTTGCAGGGAGGAGATGAAAAACTGTTTTTT. It codes for CASSLQGGDEKLFF.

The chain employs TRBV6-5 and TRBJ2-1; 9 bases map to TRBD1. V dropped 7 bases and J dropped 10; count of bases not matched to a gene: 5. The CDR3 covers 12 residues. Germline lookup yields CDR1 MNHEY and CDR2 SVGAGI. CDR3 coding DNA: TGTGCCAGCACCAGGGGACAGGGCGAGCAGTTCTTC. Its translation: CASTRGQGEQFF.

The gene calls are TRBV4-1 and TRBJ1-2; D might be TRBD1 (6 bases). Looked up from germline, CDR1 is MGHRA and CDR2 is YSYEKL. The CDR3 has 15 amino acids. V was shortened by 0 bases and J by 8 bases, with 16 bases between the two germline ends. The CDR3 coding sequence is TGCGCCAGCAGCCAAGACCCGGGGGGCGATAAGGGCTACACCTTC. Its translation: CASSQDPGGDKGYTF.

This clone was picked up a small number of times. The gene calls are TRBV30 and TRBJ1-5; TRBD1 is a possible D gene (5 bases). This CDR3 has 14 residues. The V end was cut by 3 bases, the J end by 2 bases, with 11 bases between. Germline CDR1 GTSNPN, CDR2 SVGIG (reference sequence). The CDR3 protein is CAWRDLGGNQPQHF. The CDR3, as DNA: TGTGCCTGGAGGGATTTAGGGGGCAATCAGCCCCAGCATTTT. Full variable domain (remainder filled in from reference TRBV30 and TRBJ1-5): SQTIHQWPATLVQPVGSPLSLECTVEGTSNPNLYWYRQAAGRGLQLLFYSVGIGQISSEVPQNLSASRPQDRQFILSSKKLLLSDSGFYLCAWRDLGGNQPQHFGDGTRLSIL.

The rearrangement joins TRBV9 to TRBJ2-5; D call uncertain. CDR1 is SGDLS, CDR2 YYNGEE, per germline. Trimming cost V 3 bases and J 2 bases, with 8 bases left between them. CDR3 length: 13 residues. The CDR3 is CASSAGSQETQYF. For the CDR3, the DNA is TGTGCCAGCAGCGCCGGGTCGCAAGAGACCCAGTACTTC.

V gene TRBV10-2 combines with J gene TRBJ2-3; D call uncertain. Between the trimmed V and J ends, which lost 8 bases and 3 bases, there was a span of 6 bases. Looked up from germline, CDR1 is WSHSY and CDR2 is SAAADI. The CDR3 is made up of 11 amino acids. The CDR3 DNA reads as TGCGCCAGCTCCCGAACAGATACGCAGTATTTT. The encoded protein is CASSRTDTQYF.

The CDR3 reads CASSQDLSVFSYNEQFF. The CDR3 region has the DNA TGCGCCAGCAGCCAAGATCTCTCCGTTTTCTCCTACAATGAGCAGTTCTTC. The chain couples TRBV4-3 to TRBJ2-1, with D unresolved. Germline V gene lookup returns CDR1 LGHNA and CDR2 YSLEER. The V gene lost 0 bases and the J gene lost 0 bases, with 12 bases spanning the gap. The CDR3 is 17 residues long.

The J gene is TRBJ2-4, the V gene TRBV11-2; 11 bases are shared with TRBD2. The CDR3 consists of 19 residues. CDR1 and CDR2 (germline): SGHAT, FQNNGV. The V segment lost 2 bases and the J segment 0 bases; nucleotides outside the gene matches: 9. The CDR3 bases are TGTGCCAGCAGCTTATCTCAGACCGGACTAGCGGGAGCCAAAAACATTCAGTACTTC. Translated, it gives CASSLSQTGLAGAKNIQYF.

The chain joins TRBV2 to TRBJ2-5; D not certain. Trimming cost V 1 base and J 2 bases, with 8 bases left between them. The CDR3 length is 14 residues. Germline V gene sequence: CDR1 SNHLY, CDR2 FYNNEI. CDR3 amino acids: CASSEVIRQETQYF. The CDR3 DNA sequence: TGTGCCAGCAGTGAAGTAATTAGACAAGAGACCCAGTACTTC.

The sample holds one count of this clone. The rearrangement joins TRBV5-5 to TRBJ2-7; the D gene is possibly TRBD2 (6 bases). Trimming removed 4 bases at V and 0 bases at J, with 17 bases between. The CDR3 is 16 residues long. The germline V gene encodes CDR1 SGHKS and CDR2 YYEKEE (reference sequence). Here the CDR3 reads CASSGIRDFFSYEQYF. For the CDR3, the DNA is TGTGCCAGCAGCGGAATCAGGGACTTCTTCTCCTACGAGCAGTACTTC.

This clone has just one count. The chain couples TRBV10-3 to TRBJ2-1; 10 bases fit TRBD1. Germline V gene sequence: CDR1 ENHRY, CDR2 SYGVKD. V lost 9 bases and J lost 5; bases outside the gene matches: 7. CDR3 length: 14 amino acids. CDR3 coding DNA: TGTGCCATGGGGACAGGGGATTTGAACAATGAGCAGTTCTTC. Translation gives CAMGTGDLNNEQFF.

The genes are TRBV27 and TRBJ2-5; 10 positions match TRBD1. Germline CDR1 MNHEY, CDR2 SMNVEV (reference sequence). V shed 3 bases and J 3 bases; nucleotides not matched to a gene: 4. The CDR3 runs to 15 residues. The CDR3 nucleotides are TGTGCCAGCAGTTTCCGGGACAGGGGCAAAGAGACCCAGTACTTC. Its protein product is CASSFRDRGKETQYF.

The J gene is TRBJ1-5, the V gene TRBV28; no clear D gene. Trimming shortened V by 5 bases and J by 4 bases, and 18 bases separated the two germline ends. The CDR3 runs 16 residues. The germline CDR1 and CDR2 sequences are MDHEN and SYDVKM. The CDR3 region has the DNA TGTGCCAGCAGTCGAAAAACCGGGGAGTGGAATCAGCCCCAGCATTTT. Translated, it gives CASSRKTGEWNQPQHF.